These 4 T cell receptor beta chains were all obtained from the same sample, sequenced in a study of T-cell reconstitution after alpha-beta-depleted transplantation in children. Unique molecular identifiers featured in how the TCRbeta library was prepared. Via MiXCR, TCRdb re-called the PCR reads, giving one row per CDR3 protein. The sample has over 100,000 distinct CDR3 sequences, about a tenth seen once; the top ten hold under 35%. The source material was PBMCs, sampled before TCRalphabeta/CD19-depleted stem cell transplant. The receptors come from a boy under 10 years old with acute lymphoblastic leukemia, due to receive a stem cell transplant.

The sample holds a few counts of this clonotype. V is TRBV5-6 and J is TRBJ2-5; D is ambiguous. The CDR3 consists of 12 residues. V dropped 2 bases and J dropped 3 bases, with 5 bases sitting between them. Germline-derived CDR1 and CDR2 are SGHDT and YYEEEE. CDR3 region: CASSLMEETQYF. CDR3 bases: TGTGCCAGCAGCTTAATGGAAGAGACCCAGTACTTC.

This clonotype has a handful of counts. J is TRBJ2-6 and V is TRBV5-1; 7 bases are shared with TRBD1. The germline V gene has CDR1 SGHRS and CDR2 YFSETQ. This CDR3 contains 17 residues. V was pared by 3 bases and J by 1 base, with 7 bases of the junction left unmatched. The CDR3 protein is CASSSGQVRSGANVLTF. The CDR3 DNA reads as TGCGCCAGCAGCTCTGGACAGGTCAGATCTGGGGCCAACGTCCTGACTTTC. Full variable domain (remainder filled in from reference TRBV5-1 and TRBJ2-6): KAGVTQTPRYLIKTRGQQVTLSCSPISGHRSVSWYQQTPGQGLQFLFEYFSETQRNKGNFPGRFSGRQFSNSRSEMNVSTLELGDSALYLCASSSGQVRSGANVLTFGAGSRLTVL.

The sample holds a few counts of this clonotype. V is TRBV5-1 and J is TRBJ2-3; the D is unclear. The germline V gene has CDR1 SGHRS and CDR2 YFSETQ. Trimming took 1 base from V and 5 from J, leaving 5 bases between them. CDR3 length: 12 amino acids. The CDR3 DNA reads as TGCGCCAGCAGCTTGAATCAAGATACGCAGTATTTT. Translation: CASSLNQDTQYF.

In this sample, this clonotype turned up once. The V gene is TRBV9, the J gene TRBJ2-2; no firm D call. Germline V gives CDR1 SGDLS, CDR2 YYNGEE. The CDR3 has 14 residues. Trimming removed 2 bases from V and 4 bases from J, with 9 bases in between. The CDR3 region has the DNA TGTGCCAGCAGCGTCTTTTCTAGCACCGGGGAGCTGTTTTTT. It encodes CASSVFSSTGELFF.